This TCR beta chain derives from a study of T cell responses to AZD1222 COVID-19 vaccine. As for the study in general: Second-dose schedules of about 4 or about 12 weeks were combined.

The CDR3 length is 11 residues. CDR1 and CDR2 (germline): MNHNY, SVGAGI (reference sequence). Trimming cost V 8 bases and J 3 bases, with 7 bases left between them. Libraries were prepared by immunoSEQ multiplex PCR; TCRdb keeps only in-frame clonotypes and omits some of them. The table has 130,000 or so clones, around 89% seen once. A remark on this clone: Antigen specificity is unknown.

Whole-study results and caveats: Donors, mostly white British, included more females; clonal diversity was possibly underestimated. Spike-wide vaccine-associated CD4 TCRs dominated at 160-218 and 743-854.

This TCR was recovered from an adult in good health. V gene TRBV6-6 combines with J gene TRBJ1-2; no firm D call. Sequences were derived from peripheral blood, sampled on day 0 of AZD1222 vaccination. The CDR3 is CASFSDYGYTF. CDR3 in DNA: TGTGCCAGCTTTTCAGACTATGGCTACACCTTC.